The 13 T cell receptor beta chains given below trace back to one sample, sequenced in a study of shared clonotypes between healthy human individuals (dated by TCRdb to about 2020). CD8 naive samples were CD45RO-negative cells positively selected for CCR7, giving a CD45RA+CCR7+ population that excluded TemRA cells. Preparation of the library involved the immunoSEQ multiplex PCR assay. TCRdb retrieved this table from immuneACCESS and kept in-frame rearrangements only. Not all clones are present; in checked studies, unresolved V genes account for under half, and no reason is known for the remainder. The sample table records roughly 1,800,000 clones; around 96% of these occur just once. Around 1% of the sample is held by the ten biggest clonotypes. Sequences were obtained from naive CD8+ T cells sorted from blood. The cell subset or site label here, explained by the study, means: CD45RA+CCR7+. The receptor set was obtained from a young man in good health.

The chain is built from TRBV27 and TRBJ2-3; 7 bases agree with TRBD2. The CDR3 runs 17 residues. Germline CDR1 is MNHEY and CDR2 is SMNVEV (reference sequence). Germline trimming cut 0 bases from V and 5 bases from J; bases unmatched to any gene: 11. This chain's CDR3 is CASSLSLPGTTIDTQYF. CDR3 DNA: TGTGCCAGCAGTTTATCTCTACCCGGGACTACCATAGATACGCAGTATTTT.

The chain is built from TRBV9 and TRBJ2-1; 7 positions match TRBD2. The CDR3 extends over 15 amino acids. V was pared by 2 bases and J by 1 base, with 3 bases of the junction left unmatched. Germline values: CDR1 SGDLS, CDR2 YYNGEE. The CDR3 nucleotides are TGTGCCAGCAGCGTGTCCGGGAGGTCCTACAATGAGCAGTTCTTC. It encodes CASSVSGRSYNEQFF.

This chain connects TRBV5-1 to TRBJ2-7; 11 bases map to TRBD2. The germline V gene encodes CDR1 SGHRS and CDR2 YFSETQ. The V and J ends lost 4 bases and 4 bases, in that order; junction bases with no gene match: 7. This CDR3 region has 15 residues. CDR3 DNA sequence: TGCGCCAGCAGCGAGGGGACTAGCGGCTTTTACGAGCAGTACTTC. The encoded protein is CASSEGTSGFYEQYF.

Turning to this clone: The sample has other DNA sequences that encode this CDR3 too. The chain is built from TRBV20-1 and TRBJ2-1, with D hard to call. The CDR3 has 11 residues. Trimming removed 1 base at V and 8 bases at J, with 6 bases between. The germline V gene has CDR1 DFQATT and CDR2 SNEGSKA (reference sequence). CDR3 sequence: CSARVVYEQFF. The CDR3 bases are TGCAGTGCTAGAGTGGTCTATGAGCAGTTCTTC.

V is TRBV7-2 and J is TRBJ2-7, with D perhaps being TRBD1 or TRBD2 (5 bases each). The CDR3 totals 16 residues. Germline values: CDR1 SGHTA, CDR2 FQGNSA. Trimming left V 1 base short and J 2 bases short, with 15 bases between. CDR3 nucleotide sequence: TGTGCCAGCAGCTTAGAATTAGGGACCAAAGCCTACGAGCAGTACTTC. It encodes CASSLELGTKAYEQYF.

This chain links TRBV6-5 with TRBJ1-2; D not resolved. CDR3 length: 13 residues. V lost 0 bases, J lost 11 bases, and 13 bases lay in between. In germline, CDR1 is MNHEY, CDR2 SVGAGI. The CDR3 reads CASSYSSIGLYTF. CDR3 bases: TGTGCCAGCAGTTACTCGTCTATTGGCTTATACACCTTC.

The chain couples TRBV18 to TRBJ1-1; 7 bases are a match to TRBD1. CDR1 KGHSH and CDR2 LQKENI come from the germline V gene. V was pared by 1 base and J by 1 base, with 3 bases of the junction left unmatched. This CDR3 comprises 15 residues. The CDR3, as DNA: TGTGCCAGCTCACCACTGCAGGGGGAGAACACTGAAGCTTTCTTT. The encoded protein is CASSPLQGENTEAFF.

This rearrangement joins TRBV29-1 to TRBJ2-7, with 7 bases that match TRBD2. With 6 bases clipped from V and 2 bases from J, the junction kept 7 bases outside the gene matches. Per germline, CDR1 SQVTM and CDR2 ANQGSEA. CDR3 length: 13 amino acids. The CDR3 DNA is TGCAGCGTCGGCCCGGGGGGTGCCTACGAGCAGTACTTC. This encodes CSVGPGGAYEQYF.

This rearrangement joins TRBV4-1 to TRBJ2-7; D is ambiguous. Germline lookup yields CDR1 MGHRA and CDR2 YSYEKL. The V gene lost 4 bases and the J gene lost 7 bases, with 20 bases spanning the gap. The CDR3 spans 15 residues. CDR3 DNA: TGCGCCAGCAGCCTCCGCCAGGCAACCCTGGGGGAGCAGTACTTC. Amino acids: CASSLRQATLGEQYF.

The V call is TRBV5-6, the J call TRBJ1-6; the D is unclear. This CDR3 has 12 amino acids. The germline gives CDR1 SGHDT, CDR2 YYEEEE. The V and J ends lost 3 bases and 15 bases respectively, with 13 bases between them. The CDR3: CASSSDPHHLHF. The CDR3 nucleotides are TGTGCCAGCAGCTCGGACCCGCATCACCTCCACTTT. The full variable domain, rest sourced from reference TRBV5-6 and TRBJ1-6, is DAGVTQSPTHLIKTRGQQVTLRCSPKSGHDTVSWYQQALGQGPQFIFQYYEEEERQRGNFPDRFSGHQFPNYSSELNVNALLLGDSALYLCASSSDPHHLHFGNGTRLTVT.

The V and J genes are TRBV5-1 and TRBJ1-1; D is unclear. Germline V CDR1 and CDR2: SGHRS, YFSETQ. This CDR3 contains 13 residues. Trimming left V 3 bases short and J 2 bases short, with 8 bases between. CDR3 protein: CASSWGYNTEAFF. CDR3 in DNA: TGCGCCAGCAGCTGGGGTTATAACACTGAAGCTTTCTTT.

The chain combines TRBV10-3 with TRBJ2-2; 14 nucleotides line up with TRBD2. V lost 8 bases, J lost 5 bases, and 7 bases stayed unmatched. Germline V CDR1 and CDR2: ENHRY, SYGVKD. The CDR3 loop spans 16 amino acids. CDR3 amino acids: CAIAGRTSGGTGELFF. CDR3 DNA: TGTGCCATCGCGGGCCGGACTAGCGGGGGGACCGGGGAGCTGTTTTTT.

As regards this clone: Other DNA sequences in this sample translate to the same CDR3. The chain recombines TRBV27 with TRBJ2-7; 10 nucleotides line up with TRBD1. In germline, CDR1 is MNHEY, CDR2 SMNVEV (reference sequence). There are 14 residues in the CDR3. Trimming took 3 bases from V and 5 from J; bases not matched to a gene: 4. The CDR3 region has the DNA TGTGCCAGCAGTTTGAGACAGGGGGCGAACGAGCAGTACTTC. Protein sequence: CASSLRQGANEQYF.